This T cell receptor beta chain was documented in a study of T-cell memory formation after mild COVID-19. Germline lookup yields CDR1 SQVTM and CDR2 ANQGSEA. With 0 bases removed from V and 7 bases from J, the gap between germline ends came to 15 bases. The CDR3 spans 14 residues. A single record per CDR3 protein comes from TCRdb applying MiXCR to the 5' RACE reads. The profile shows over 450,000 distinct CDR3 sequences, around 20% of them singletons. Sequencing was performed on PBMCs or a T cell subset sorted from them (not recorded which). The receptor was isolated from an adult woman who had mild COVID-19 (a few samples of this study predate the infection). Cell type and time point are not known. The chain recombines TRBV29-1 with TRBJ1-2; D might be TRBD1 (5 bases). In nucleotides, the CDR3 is TGCAGCGTTGAAGATCCAGACAGCTTGGGTGGCTACACCTTC. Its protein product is CSVEDPDSLGGYTF.